This entry is about one T cell receptor (beta chain). Original data processing: Amplification with reference gene primers provided the estimates of nucleated cell counts. The data were produced by immunoSEQ multiplex PCR, yet TCRdb's version contains in-frame clones alone and is incomplete. D and trimming were read from the DNA, whereas the V and J calls and clone size are those reported in that table. The table has 180,000 or so clones, 76% seen once. The CDR3 is made up of 12 amino acids. The germline CDR1 and CDR2 sequences are KGHDR and SFDVKD. The ends were cut back, 9 bases at V and 6 bases at J, with 12 bases in the middle. The data stem from a study of blood T cell repertoires in COVID-19.

The source is a woman aged 45-65 years with active or convalescent COVID-19. The chain uses TRBV24-1 and TRBJ2-3, with D possibly being TRBD1 (6 bases). Sample: peripheral blood. The CDR3 region is CATGDTGDTQYF. CDR3 in DNA: TGTGCCACCGGAGATACAGGGGATACGCAGTATTTT.